Shown below are 27 T cell receptor beta chains from a single sample sequenced in a study of cytomegalovirus exposure and HLA in healthy donors. PCR employed 60 Vbeta and 13 Jbeta primers. This table comes from immunoSEQ multiplex PCR, and its TCRdb copy is limited to in-frame clones, with some not included. The data contain 150,000 to 200,000 clones, about 85% of them singletons. The sample was PBMCs. Source of these receptors: a woman between 45 and 60 years old in good health and CMV-seronegative.

V and J are TRBV2 and TRBJ2-2; TRBD1 aligns across 7 bases. The CDR3 extends over 15 amino acids. V dropped 6 bases and J dropped 2; count of bases not matched to a gene: 6. Germline CDR1 and CDR2: SNHLY and FYNNEI. This chain's CDR3 is CASRETGLNTGELFF. CDR3 in DNA: TGTGCCAGCAGGGAGACAGGGCTAAACACCGGGGAGCTGTTTTTT.

The chain joins TRBV5-1 to TRBJ2-2; possible D gene TRBD2, 6 bases. The CDR3 has 18 residues. The ends were cut back, 1 base at V and 3 bases at J, with 19 bases in the middle. The germline V gene encodes CDR1 SGHRS and CDR2 YFSETQ. CDR3 loop: CASSLLVGGERDTGELFF. CDR3 DNA: TGCGCCAGCAGCTTGCTCGTTGGCGGGGAGAGGGACACCGGGGAGCTGTTTTTT.

V usage is TRBV7-9 and J usage is TRBJ1-5; TRBD1 might be the D (5 bases). Trimming removed 1 base at V and 3 bases at J, with 7 bases between. The CDR3 sequence is 14 residues long. Per germline, CDR1 SEHNR and CDR2 FQNEAQ (reference sequence). CDR3 in amino acids: CASSLEGYNQPQHF. In DNA, the CDR3 is TGTGCCAGCAGCTTAGAGGGGTACAATCAGCCCCAGCATTTT.

The chain uses TRBV5-1 and TRBJ2-7; TRBD1 is a possible D gene (5 bases). Trimming took off 4 bases at V and 4 bases at J, with 12 bases between the two ends. The CDR3 contains 13 residues. Germline lookup yields CDR1 SGHRS and CDR2 YFSETQ. CDR3 in amino acids: CASSLTSGYEQYF. CDR3 coding DNA: TGCGCCAGCAGCCTGACTTCAGGGTACGAGCAGTACTTC.

The CDR3 region is CASSLRGEQYF. In DNA form, the CDR3 reads TGTGCCAGCAGCTTACGGGGGGAGCAGTACTTC. The chain recombines TRBV5-6 with TRBJ2-7; tentatively, D is TRBD2 (6 bases). Germline CDR1 SGHDT, CDR2 YYEEEE. This CDR3 has 11 amino acids. Trimming left V 2 bases short and J 7 bases short, with 7 bases between.

The V and J genes are TRBV27 and TRBJ2-7; 11 positions agree with TRBD1. This CDR3 has 13 residues. V shed 5 bases, J shed 7 bases, and the junction held 4 bases outside the gene matches. The V gene's germline CDR1 is MNHEY and CDR2 SMNVEV (reference sequence). CDR3 protein: CASSGGTGGEQYF. The CDR3 DNA reads as TGTGCCAGCAGTGGAGGGACAGGGGGTGAGCAGTACTTC.

This clone has just one count. The chain uses TRBV5-1 and TRBJ2-3, with D perhaps matching TRBD1 (6 bases). Trimming took 0 bases from V and 0 from J, leaving 11 bases between them. This CDR3 contains 16 residues. CDR1 SGHRS and CDR2 YFSETQ come from the germline V gene. CDR3 DNA sequence: TGCGCCAGCAGCTTGGCCGTCAGGGGAAGCACAGATACGCAGTATTTT. Its translation: CASSLAVRGSTDTQYF.

This chain links TRBV7-3 with TRBJ2-5, with 7 bases lining up with TRBD2. Unmatched junction bases numbered 5, after V lost 0 bases and J lost 4 bases. Germline V gene lookup returns CDR1 SGHTA and CDR2 FQGTGA. The CDR3 extends over 15 amino acids. The CDR3 sequence: CASSLTRGGGETQYF. For the CDR3, the DNA is TGTGCCAGCAGCTTAACACGCGGGGGTGGAGAGACCCAGTACTTC.

The chain is built from TRBV11-2 and TRBJ2-3; TRBD2 matches 7 bases. Trimming at V came to 5 bases and at J to 0 bases, leaving 8 bases not matched to a gene. This CDR3 has 16 amino acids. CDR1 is SGHAT, CDR2 FQNNGV, per germline. The CDR3 loop is CASSAGALTSTDTQYF. The CDR3 DNA reads TGTGCCAGCAGCGCGGGAGCCCTAACAAGCACAGATACGCAGTATTTT.

This rearrangement joins TRBV7-9 to TRBJ1-1; D is ambiguous. The germline V and J ends were trimmed by 5 bases and 1 base, with 11 bases remaining between them. The germline V gene encodes CDR1 SEHNR and CDR2 FQNEAQ (reference sequence). The CDR3 sequence is 14 residues long. DNA of the CDR3: TGTGCCAGCAGCCTCTCCGGAGGGAACACTGAAGCTTTCTTT. It encodes CASSLSGGNTEAFF.

The rearrangement uses TRBV10-3 and TRBJ1-1, with 9 positions matching TRBD1. Germline values: CDR1 ENHRY, CDR2 SYGVKD. The V segment lost 8 bases and the J segment 2 bases; nucleotides outside the gene matches: 6. The CDR3 has 14 amino acids. The CDR3 coding sequence is TGTGCCATCGGAGAGACAGGGGGTAACACTGAAGCTTTCTTT. Its translation is CAIGETGGNTEAFF.

This chain uses TRBV7-2 with TRBJ2-7; D is possibly TRBD2 (5 bases). This CDR3 has 15 amino acids. The V end was cut by 5 bases, the J end by 0 bases, with 14 bases between. The V gene's germline CDR1 is SGHTA and CDR2 FQGNSA. CDR3 amino acids: CASSTQLGTSYEQYF. The CDR3 DNA sequence: TGTGCCAGCAGCACCCAACTAGGAACCTCCTACGAGCAGTACTTC.

Here the CDR3 reads CASSPRQGDYGYTF. The CDR3 nucleotides are TGTGCCAGCTCACCACGACAGGGAGACTATGGCTACACCTTC. V gene TRBV18 combines with J gene TRBJ1-2; 7 nucleotides line up with TRBD1. After removal of 1 base from V and 3 bases from J, the junction contained 2 bases not matched to a gene. Germline-derived CDR1 and CDR2 are KGHSH and LQKENI. CDR3 size: 14 residues.

The J gene is TRBJ2-3, the V gene TRBV4-3, with 9 bases matching TRBD1. After removal of 3 bases from V and 5 bases from J, the junction contained 6 bases not matched to a gene. This CDR3 comprises 15 residues. Germline CDR1 reads LGHNA; CDR2 reads YSLEER. The chain's CDR3 is CASSQAGTGLDTQYF. DNA of the CDR3: TGCGCCAGCAGCCAGGCCGGGACAGGGCTAGATACGCAGTATTTT.

This clone was detected only a few times. This chain links TRBV4-1 with TRBJ1-1; 7 bases map to TRBD1. The CDR3 runs 14 residues. The trim removed 2 bases at V and 3 bases at J, leaving 3 bases unmatched. Per germline, CDR1 MGHRA and CDR2 YSYEKL. The CDR3: CASSQRGRDTEAFF. The CDR3 coding sequence is TGCGCCAGCAGCCAAAGGGGGCGCGACACTGAAGCTTTCTTT.

This chain joins TRBV7-2 and TRBJ1-2, with TRBD1 matching over 10 bases. The CDR3 sequence is 16 residues long. V lost 5 bases and J lost 0; bases outside the gene matches: 6. CDR1 SGHTA and CDR2 FQGNSA come from the germline V gene. Written as DNA, the CDR3 is TGTGCCAGCAGCATAGGAGGACAGGGGGCTAACTATGGCTACACCTTC. Its protein product is CASSIGGQGANYGYTF.

The chain is built from TRBV5-1 and TRBJ2-2; D unresolved. CDR3 length: 12 residues. The V end lost 6 bases, the J end lost 6 bases, and 9 bases lay between the germline ends. Germline loops: CDR1 SGHRS, CDR2 YFSETQ. DNA of the CDR3: TGCGCCAGCATAAACTGGTCCGGGGAGCTGTTTTTT. Translating it yields CASINWSGELFF.

Of note for this clone: The same CDR3 can be traced to other DNA sequences in this sample. The rearrangement links TRBV9 to TRBJ2-2; 7 positions match TRBD1. The germline gives CDR1 SGDLS, CDR2 YYNGEE. V trimming: 4 bases; J trimming: 0 bases; junction bases outside the gene matches: 6. The CDR3 spans 16 residues. CDR3 loop: CASSPRTGANTGELFF. For the CDR3, the DNA is TGTGCCAGCAGCCCGCGGACAGGAGCGAACACCGGGGAGCTGTTTTTT. Using reference TRBV9 and TRBJ2-2 for the parts outside the CDR3, the full variable domain is DSGVTQTPKHLITATGQRVTLRCSPRSGDLSVYWYQQSLDQGLQFLIQYYNGEERAKGNILERFSAQQFPDLHSELNLSSLELGDSALYFCASSPRTGANTGELFFGEGSRLTVL.

The genes are TRBV9 and TRBJ2-3; the match to TRBD2 covers 11 bases. The CDR3 is made up of 19 amino acids. After removal of 3 bases from V and 0 bases from J, the junction contained 12 bases not matched to a gene. Germline V gene lookup returns CDR1 SGDLS and CDR2 YYNGEE. For the CDR3, the DNA is TGTGCCAGCAGCGCCTTACCACTAGCGGGGGTCCTTAGCACAGATACGCAGTATTTT. It codes for CASSALPLAGVLSTDTQYF.

The chain is built from TRBV5-1 and TRBJ1-1, with D uncertain. Germline V lookup: CDR1 SGHRS, CDR2 YFSETQ. Trimming removed 3 bases from V and 5 bases from J, with 11 bases in between. There are 13 residues in the CDR3. The CDR3 is CASSSAGKTEAFF. Here the CDR3 DNA reads TGCGCCAGCAGCTCGGCGGGGAAGACTGAAGCTTTCTTT.

The V call is TRBV15, the J call TRBJ2-2, with 8 bases fitting TRBD1. The germline V gene has CDR1 LNHNV and CDR2 YYDKDF (reference sequence). Trimming took 0 bases from V and 6 from J; bases not matched to a gene: 3. This CDR3 has 15 residues. The DNA of the CDR3 is TGTGCCACCAGCAGAGAGGGGACAGGAGCCGGGGAGCTGTTTTTT. This gives the protein CATSREGTGAGELFF.

The chain couples TRBV4-1 to TRBJ2-3; tentatively, D is TRBD2 (5 bases). The germline V and J ends were trimmed by 0 bases and 1 base, with 11 bases remaining between them. CDR1 is MGHRA, CDR2 YSYEKL, per germline. There are 16 residues in the CDR3. The CDR3 coding sequence is TGCGCCAGCAGCCAAGAGACGGGATCGGGCACAGATACGCAGTATTTT. Its protein product is CASSQETGSGTDTQYF.

The sample holds one count of this clone. This chain links TRBV10-3 with TRBJ2-1; 13 bases agree with TRBD2. The germline V gene has CDR1 ENHRY and CDR2 SYGVKD. Trimming cost V 10 bases and J 1 base; bases outside gene matches: 4. This CDR3 has 15 residues. For the CDR3, the DNA is TGTGCCACGCTACTAGCGGGAGGGTCCTACAATGAGCAGTTCTTC. It codes for CATLLAGGSYNEQFF.

The chain employs TRBV28 and TRBJ1-1; perhaps TRBD1 as D (5 bases). Trimming shortened V by 2 bases and J by 4 bases, and 14 bases separated the two germline ends. CDR3 length: 15 residues. Germline V gene sequence: CDR1 MDHEN, CDR2 SYDVKM. CDR3: CASSLKFGRGTEAFF. The CDR3 coding sequence is TGTGCCAGCAGTTTAAAGTTTGGAAGGGGCACTGAAGCTTTCTTT.

The chain has TRBV5-1 and TRBJ2-3, with TRBD2 identical over 8 bases. Germline trimming cut 2 bases from V and 0 bases from J; bases unmatched to any gene: 2. Per germline, CDR1 SGHRS and CDR2 YFSETQ. CDR3 length: 15 amino acids. CDR3 loop: CASSFSGKSTDTQYF. CDR3 nucleotides: TGCGCCAGCAGCTTTAGCGGGAAAAGCACAGATACGCAGTATTTT.

This chain connects TRBV19 to TRBJ2-7; 7 nucleotides agree with TRBD1. CDR1 is LNHDA and CDR2 is SQIVND in the germline V gene (reference sequence). The V and J ends lost 7 bases and 0 bases, in that order; junction bases with no gene match: 6. There are 14 residues in the CDR3. CDR3 sequence reads: CASTDRATSYEQYF. CDR3 sequence (DNA): TGTGCCAGTACCGACAGGGCAACCTCCTACGAGCAGTACTTC.

The chain employs TRBV4-2 and TRBJ1-2, with 8 bases lining up with TRBD1. Germline V gene data show CDR1 as LGHNA and CDR2 as YNFKEQ. The CDR3 has 15 residues. V lost 1 base to trimming and J lost 8 bases; unmatched junction nucleotides: 9. This CDR3 is CASSQAGQGMRGYTF. CDR3 coding DNA: TGTGCCAGCAGCCAAGCTGGACAGGGAATGAGAGGCTACACCTTC.